Shown below are 11 T cell receptor beta chains from a single sample sequenced in a study of T cells in Graves' hyperthyroidism and ophthalmopathy. Using RNA transcripts as the source, TCR beta CDR3 regions were amplified. RT-PCR in the first round (using the HTBI primer set) targeted the TCR CDR3. One entry per CDR3 protein results from TCRdb running MiXCR on the multiplex PCR reads. The data contain 560,000 or so distinct CDR3 sequences, about 20% of them singletons. The specimen was blood. These receptors originate from a man in his forties with Graves' ophthalmopathy.

This clonotype has a count of ten or more. V and J are TRBV2 and TRBJ2-2; D remains unclear. This CDR3 comprises 14 residues. Germline-derived CDR1 and CDR2 are SNHLY and FYNNEI. The V and J ends lost 11 bases and 2 bases respectively, with 15 bases between them. The CDR3 spells CASALQVNTGELFF. CDR3 coding DNA: TGTGCCTCTGCCCTCCAGGTTAACACCGGGGAGCTGTTTTTT.

This clonotype was found many times. This chain uses TRBV6-1 with TRBJ2-1; perhaps TRBD1 as D (5 bases). In germline, CDR1 is MNHNS, CDR2 SASEGT. The CDR3 totals 15 residues. The V end was cut by 0 bases, the J end by 6 bases, with 12 bases between. The chain's CDR3 is CASSEAQGLLNEQFF. In DNA form, the CDR3 reads TGTGCCAGCAGTGAAGCCCAGGGCCTTCTCAATGAGCAGTTCTTC.

Ten or more counts support this clonotype. The chain links TRBV12-3 or TRBV12-4 to TRBJ2-3; D remains unclear. This CDR3 region has 14 residues. V was cut by 8 bases and J by 2 bases, with 14 bases left in between. Written as DNA, the CDR3 is TGTGCCAGCTCTTCCGGAGCCTTCACAGATACGCAGTATTTT. This gives the protein CASSSGAFTDTQYF.

The chain is built from TRBV27 and TRBJ2-1; D might be TRBD2 (6 bases). Looked up from germline, CDR1 is MNHEY and CDR2 is SMNVEV (reference sequence). Trimming stripped 8 bases from V and 6 bases from J, with 8 bases between. The CDR3 contains 11 residues. CDR3 nucleotide sequence: TGTGCCAGCCAGGAGGGCAATGAGCAGTTCTTC. Amino acids: CASQEGNEQFF.

This clonotype has just a few counts. The chain has TRBV10-3 and TRBJ2-2; 8 bases are shared with TRBD1. The ends lost 5 bases at V and 1 base at J; junction bases unmatched: 3. Germline CDR1 reads ENHRY; CDR2 reads SYGVKD. The CDR3 loop spans 15 amino acids. Written as DNA, the CDR3 is TGTGCCATCAGTCCCGGGACAGGGAACACCGGGGAGCTGTTTTTT. Translating it yields CAISPGTGNTGELFF.

The chain uses TRBV6-1 and TRBJ2-5; 7 nucleotides align to TRBD1. CDR1 and CDR2 (germline): MNHNS, SASEGT. CDR3 length equals 13 residues. J gave up 5 bases and V 6 bases, and 6 bases lay outside the gene matches. This CDR3 is CASRQGITETQYF. CDR3 nucleotides: TGTGCCAGCAGACAGGGGATTACGGAGACCCAGTACTTC.

This clonotype appeared many times. V gene TRBV20-1 combines with J gene TRBJ2-1, with TRBD2 matching 11 bases. The CDR3 is 18 amino acids. V dropped 5 bases and J dropped 0; count of bases not matched to a gene: 12. Germline lookup yields CDR1 DFQATT and CDR2 SNEGSKA (reference sequence). CDR3 loop: CSAATHLSGRASYNEQFF. The CDR3 DNA is TGCAGTGCTGCAACGCACCTTAGCGGGAGGGCCTCCTACAATGAGCAGTTCTTC.

Ten or more counts support this clonotype. The J gene is TRBJ2-3, the V gene TRBV20-1, with TRBD1 matching over 7 bases. This CDR3 is built from 14 residues. V lost 6 bases to trimming and J lost 0 bases; unmatched junction nucleotides: 6. Germline V gene lookup returns CDR1 DFQATT and CDR2 SNEGSKA (reference sequence). CDR3 sequence (DNA): TGCAGTGCCAAGTCACAGGGGAGCACAGATACGCAGTATTTT. This encodes CSAKSQGSTDTQYF.

The chain has TRBV3-1 and TRBJ2-5; D remains ambiguous. This CDR3 region has 11 residues. Germline-derived CDR1 and CDR2 are LGHDT and YNNKEL (reference sequence). With 6 bases removed from V and 5 bases from J, the gap between germline ends came to 7 bases. CDR3 residues: CASSKMETQYF. In nucleotides, the CDR3 is TGTGCCAGCAGTAAGATGGAGACCCAGTACTTC.

This clonotype was seen only a few times. The chain uses TRBV4-1 and TRBJ1-1, with no clear D. The CDR3 covers 12 residues. The germline gives CDR1 MGHRA, CDR2 YSYEKL. V was clipped by 3 bases and J by 7 bases, with 9 bases between them. In DNA form, the CDR3 reads TGCGCCAGCAGCCAGAGTGGTATTGAAGCTTTCTTT. Translated: CASSQSGIEAFF.

The rearrangement uses TRBV7-9 and TRBJ1-4, with 8 positions matching TRBD1. Losses at the gene ends were 4 bases for V and 2 bases for J; bases not matched to a gene: 6. Germline-derived CDR1 and CDR2 are SEHNR and FQNEAQ (reference sequence). The CDR3 is 16 residues long. The CDR3 region has the DNA TGTGCCAGCAGCTCGACAGGGGCGTGGACTAATGAAAAACTGTTTTTT. Translating gives CASSSTGAWTNEKLFF.